This TCR beta chain came from a study of T cell repertoires in cytomegalovirus infection. Study outcomes and limitations: Cumulated frequencies of public TCR beta families served to identify carriers of CMV plus the relevant HLA.

TCRdb processed the reads anew with MiXCR; each CDR3 protein has one entry. The sample consists of roughly 280,000 distinct CDR3 sequences, roughly a fifth of them appearing once. Germline loops: CDR1 SGHTA, CDR2 FQGTGA. The CDR3 totals 15 residues. Trimming removed 5 bases at V and 1 base at J, with 14 bases between. This clonotype was seen a handful of times. The antigen is not known. The genes are TRBV7-3 and TRBJ1-1; D gene ambiguous. The TCR comes from a human donor in good health (CMV status not recorded). Some clones in this sample may be carry-over from other donors' samples. The sample here was cultured PBMCs, taken from culture after CMV antigen stimulation. The CDR3 here is CASSPGPVGNTEAFF. CDR3 sequence (DNA): TGTGCCAGCAGCCCCGGACCAGTTGGGAACACTGAAGCTTTCTTT.